These 15 T cell receptor beta chains were all obtained from the same sample, sequenced in a study of cytomegalovirus exposure and HLA in healthy donors. PCR amplification relied on 60 Vbeta primers (plus 13 Jbeta primers). The assay was immunoSEQ multiplex PCR, and TCRdb's table has in-frame clones only and misses some. The table has approximately 97,000 clones, 65% to 90% seen once; the top ten hold approximately 4%. The sequencing input was PBMCs. Receptors were obtained from a woman aged 65 to 85 in good health and CMV-seropositive.

This clone was recorded only once. Other DNA sequences in this specimen translate into the identical CDR3. The chain uses TRBV19 and TRBJ2-7; D perhaps matches TRBD2 (5 bases). Trimming shortened V by 3 bases and J by 0 bases, and 12 bases separated the two germline ends. From germline, CDR1 is LNHDA and CDR2 SQIVND (reference sequence). The CDR3 is 15 residues long. The CDR3 reads CASSMAGGPSYEQYF. CDR3 bases: TGTGCCAGTAGTATGGCAGGAGGTCCCTCCTACGAGCAGTACTTC.

The gene calls are TRBV7-9 and TRBJ2-2; 7 nucleotides match TRBD2. The CDR3 has 14 residues. Losses at the gene ends were 4 bases for V and 5 bases for J; bases not matched to a gene: 4. The germline CDR1 and CDR2 sequences are SEHNR and FQNEAQ (reference sequence). The CDR3 spells CASSSRGVTGELFF. The DNA of the CDR3 is TGTGCCAGCAGCTCTCGGGGGGTAACCGGGGAGCTGTTTTTT.

Of note for this clone: Other nucleotide sequences in the sample specify the same CDR3. The chain employs TRBV2 and TRBJ2-3; 8 positions match TRBD2. Trimming removed 8 bases from V and 3 bases from J; junction bases left unmatched: 10. Germline CDR1 reads SNHLY; CDR2 reads FYNNEI. The CDR3 covers 15 residues. The CDR3 DNA sequence: TGTGCCAGCCTTTCGGGACTAGGGTATACAGATACGCAGTATTTT. Amino acid sequence: CASLSGLGYTDTQYF.

For this clone: This same CDR3 is encoded by further DNA sequences in the sample. The V and J genes are TRBV27 and TRBJ2-5; possible D gene TRBD2, 6 bases. CDR1 and CDR2 (germline): MNHEY, SMNVEV (reference sequence). Trimming left V 3 bases short and J 1 base short, with 12 bases between. This CDR3 has 15 amino acids. The CDR3 bases are TGTGCCAGCAGTTTTTACGGGACTCCCCAAGAGACCCAGTACTTC. It specifies CASSFYGTPQETQYF.

The genes are TRBV19 and TRBJ1-2; D possibly corresponds to TRBD1 (5 bases). The CDR3 runs to 13 residues. V lost 3 bases, J lost 6 bases, and 11 bases lay in between. Germline loops: CDR1 LNHDA, CDR2 SQIVND (reference sequence). CDR3: CASSIGRDNGYTF. The CDR3 nucleotides read TGTGCCAGTAGTATTGGCAGGGATAATGGCTACACCTTC. The full variable domain, completed using reference TRBV19 and TRBJ1-2, is DGGITQSPKYLFRKEGQNVTLSCEQNLNHDAMYWYRQDPGQGLRLIYYSQIVNDFQKGDIAEGYSVSREKKESFPLTVTSAQKNPTAFYLCASSIGRDNGYTFGSGTRLTVV.

V usage is TRBV7-9 and J usage is TRBJ2-5; possibly TRBD2 for D (5 bases). The J call may be mistaken, given a closer DNA end match to TRBJ2-7. This CDR3 has 16 residues. The germline CDR1 and CDR2 sequences are SEHNR and FQNEAQ (reference sequence). The CDR3 region has the DNA TGTGCCAGCAGCCTCCGGGTTGGCGGGTCGTCCTACGAGCAGTACTTC. Amino acid sequence: CASSLRVGGSSYEQYF.

The chain couples TRBV10-3 to TRBJ2-1; possible D gene TRBD2, 6 bases. With 9 bases removed from V and 9 bases from J, the gap between germline ends came to 18 bases. The germline CDR1 and CDR2 sequences are ENHRY and SYGVKD. The CDR3 sequence is 13 residues long. The CDR3 here is CAMTREKASEQFF. In DNA, the CDR3 is TGTGCCATGACGCGGGAAAAGGCCAGTGAGCAGTTCTTC.

The chain joins TRBV2 to TRBJ2-5; the D gene is possibly TRBD2 (6 bases). V lost 6 bases to trimming and J lost 1 base, with 15 bases between them. CDR3 length: 15 residues. Germline CDR1 and CDR2: SNHLY and FYNNEI. The DNA of the CDR3 is TGTGCCAGCAGGAGGGAGGAAACAAGCCAAGAGACCCAGTACTTC. Its protein is CASRREETSQETQYF.

This chain joins TRBV2 and TRBJ1-1; D is ambiguous. The germline V and J ends were trimmed by 7 bases and 0 bases, with 15 bases remaining between them. CDR3 length: 15 residues. Germline CDR1 SNHLY, CDR2 FYNNEI. The CDR3 DNA follows: TGTGCCAGCACTCCCCCGCCACAAGTGAACACTGAAGCTTTCTTT. This sequence encodes CASTPPPQVNTEAFF.

The rearrangement joins TRBV12-5 to TRBJ2-1; D possibly corresponds to TRBD2 (6 bases). The CDR3 has 13 residues. The ends were cut back, 0 bases at V and 7 bases at J, with 7 bases in the middle. The germline V gene encodes CDR1 LGHNT and CDR2 FRNRAP. CDR3 DNA: TGTGCTAGTGGTTTGGTGGGGGGAAATGAGCAGTTCTTC. Encoded protein: CASGLVGGNEQFF.

The rearrangement uses TRBV19 and TRBJ2-3; TRBD2 aligns across 10 bases. The CDR3 is 15 residues long. V gave up 4 bases and J gave up 1 base; unmatched junction bases: 2. Looked up from germline, CDR1 is LNHDA and CDR2 is SQIVND (reference sequence). Here the CDR3 DNA reads TGTGCCAGTAGTAGACTAGCGGGCCGCACAGATACGCAGTATTTT. Its protein product is CASSRLAGRTDTQYF. The complete variable domain, with remaining parts taken from reference TRBV19 and TRBJ2-3, reads DGGITQSPKYLFRKEGQNVTLSCEQNLNHDAMYWYRQDPGQGLRLIYYSQIVNDFQKGDIAEGYSVSREKKESFPLTVTSAQKNPTAFYLCASSRLAGRTDTQYFGPGTRLTVL.

The chain recombines TRBV2 with TRBJ1-4; D possibly corresponds to TRBD1 (5 bases). The CDR3 sequence is 15 residues long. Germline CDR1 is SNHLY and CDR2 is FYNNEI. V was trimmed by 7 bases and J by 8 bases, leaving 20 bases between them. Here the CDR3 DNA reads TGTGCCAGCAAGAGAGAGGACACTCTAGGGGAAAAACTGTTTTTT. Protein: CASKREDTLGEKLFF.

The sample holds a few counts of this clone. The V and J genes are TRBV6-5 and TRBJ1-1; D gene ambiguous. The CDR3 runs to 11 residues. V gave up 10 bases and J gave up 6 bases, with 12 bases separating them. CDR1 and CDR2 from the germline V gene are MNHEY and SVGAGI. Written as DNA, the CDR3 is TGTGCCACCAGCACCGGTTCTGAAGCTTTCTTT. This sequence encodes CATSTGSEAFF.

The rearrangement uses TRBV28 and TRBJ2-3; D is possibly TRBD2 (6 bases). The CDR3 extends over 14 amino acids. Deletions cut 3 bases from V and 3 bases from J, with 10 bases between. Germline V gene sequence: CDR1 MDHEN, CDR2 SYDVKM. In nucleotides, the CDR3 is TGTGCCAGCAGTTTTCGGGGGATGACAGATACGCAGTATTTT. Its protein product is CASSFRGMTDTQYF. The entire variable domain, with the rest obtained from reference TRBV28 and TRBJ2-3, is as follows: DVKVTQSSRYLVKRTGEKVFLECVQDMDHENMFWYRQDPGLGLRLIYFSYDVKMKEKGDIPEGYSVSREKKERFSLILESASTNQTSMYLCASSFRGMTDTQYFGPGTRLTVL.

Note on this clone: The sample carries other DNA sequences with the same CDR3. The chain employs TRBV7-9 and TRBJ2-5, with D perhaps matching TRBD1 (6 bases). The tail of the sequence fits TRBJ2-7 better, so the J call may be wrong. CDR3 length equals 14 residues. CDR1 is SEHNR, CDR2 FQNEAQ, per germline (reference sequence). CDR3 residues: CASSLGTASYEQYF. The CDR3 DNA reads TGTGCCAGCAGCTTAGGGACAGCCTCCTACGAGCAGTACTTC.